This TCR beta chain was sequenced during a study of long-term antiretroviral therapy in people with HIV. The germline V gene has CDR1 SGHVS and CDR2 FQNEAQ. The CDR3 is made up of 13 amino acids. V was cut by 4 bases and J by 2 bases, with 7 bases left in between. Whole-study results and caveats: Diversity rose after ART but stayed below transplant donor controls. Absence of data on ART adherence, viral resistance or therapy changes was noted.

This was the immunoSEQ v3.0 assay at survey level. The protocol was immunoSEQ multiplex PCR, while the TCRdb copy is restricted to in-frame clones and leaves out a portion. The sample lists about 19,000 clones, approximately 80% occurring once. As to this clone: Its antigen is unknown.

The TCR comes from a woman aged 35 to 49 with HIV. Sequencing used unsorted PBMCs, obtained 0.2 years after starting antiretroviral therapy. The chain has TRBV7-8 and TRBJ2-3; D is possibly TRBD1 or TRBD2 (5 bases each). The CDR3 DNA reads as TGTGCCAGCAGCTGGGGGTTCACAGATACGCAGTATTTT. Protein product: CASSWGFTDTQYF.